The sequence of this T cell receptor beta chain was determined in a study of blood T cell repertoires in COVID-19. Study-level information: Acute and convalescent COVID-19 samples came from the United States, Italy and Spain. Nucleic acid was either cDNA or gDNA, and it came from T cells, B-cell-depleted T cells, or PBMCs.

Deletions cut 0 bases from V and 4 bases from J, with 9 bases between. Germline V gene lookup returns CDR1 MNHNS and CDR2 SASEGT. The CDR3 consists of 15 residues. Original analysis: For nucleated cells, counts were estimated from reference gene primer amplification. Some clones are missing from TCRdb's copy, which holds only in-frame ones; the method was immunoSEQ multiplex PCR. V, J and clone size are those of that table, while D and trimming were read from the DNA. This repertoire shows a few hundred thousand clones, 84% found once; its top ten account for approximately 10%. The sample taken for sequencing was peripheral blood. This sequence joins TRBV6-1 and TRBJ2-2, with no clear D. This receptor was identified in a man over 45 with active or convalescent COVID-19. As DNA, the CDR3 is TGTGCCAGCAGTGAAGCGGTGACTGGCACCGGGGAGCTGTTTTTT. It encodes CASSEAVTGTGELFF.